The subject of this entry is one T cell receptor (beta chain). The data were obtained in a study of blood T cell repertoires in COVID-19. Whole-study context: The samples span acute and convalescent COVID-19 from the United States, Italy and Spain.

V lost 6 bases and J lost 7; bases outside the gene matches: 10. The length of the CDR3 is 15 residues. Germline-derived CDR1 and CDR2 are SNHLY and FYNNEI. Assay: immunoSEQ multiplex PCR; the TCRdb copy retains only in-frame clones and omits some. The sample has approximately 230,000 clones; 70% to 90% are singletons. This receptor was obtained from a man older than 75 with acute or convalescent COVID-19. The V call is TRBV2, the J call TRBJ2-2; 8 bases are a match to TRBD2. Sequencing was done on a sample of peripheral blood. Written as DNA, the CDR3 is TGTGCCAGCAGGGGGACTAGTCAAGGAGTCGGGGAGCTGTTTTTT. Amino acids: CASRGTSQGVGELFF.